This T cell receptor (beta chain) appears in the sequencing data of a study of beta chain features in type 1 diabetes. Germline trimming cut 9 bases from V and 3 bases from J; bases unmatched to any gene: 11. The CDR3 runs 15 residues. As concerns this clone: The antigen remains undetermined.

cDNA synthesis used the whole RNA isolate, giving expressed TCRB sequences. Only in-frame clones appear in the TCRdb table, and some are missing; sequencing was by immunoSEQ multiplex PCR. The sample lists more than 300,000 clones, about 12% occurring once. Study observations and caveats: Naive, central memory and Treg TCRB repertoires seemed to resemble each other more closely in patients than they did in healthy donors. PCR might pick shorter templates more often, in the same way for patients and controls. TCRB CDR3 length was moderately but significantly reduced in all four CD4+ subsets of Type 1 diabetes patients.

This receptor was obtained from a woman aged 18 to 35 with type 1 diabetes. The chain combines TRBV23-1 with TRBJ1-5; TRBD1 aligns across 7 bases. TRBV23-1 is an ORF, with its function uncertain. The source material was naive CD4+ T cells from blood. The CDR3 sequence is CASTPGQEDNQPQHF. The CDR3 region has the DNA TGCGCCAGTACTCCAGGACAGGAAGACAATCAGCCCCAGCATTTT.